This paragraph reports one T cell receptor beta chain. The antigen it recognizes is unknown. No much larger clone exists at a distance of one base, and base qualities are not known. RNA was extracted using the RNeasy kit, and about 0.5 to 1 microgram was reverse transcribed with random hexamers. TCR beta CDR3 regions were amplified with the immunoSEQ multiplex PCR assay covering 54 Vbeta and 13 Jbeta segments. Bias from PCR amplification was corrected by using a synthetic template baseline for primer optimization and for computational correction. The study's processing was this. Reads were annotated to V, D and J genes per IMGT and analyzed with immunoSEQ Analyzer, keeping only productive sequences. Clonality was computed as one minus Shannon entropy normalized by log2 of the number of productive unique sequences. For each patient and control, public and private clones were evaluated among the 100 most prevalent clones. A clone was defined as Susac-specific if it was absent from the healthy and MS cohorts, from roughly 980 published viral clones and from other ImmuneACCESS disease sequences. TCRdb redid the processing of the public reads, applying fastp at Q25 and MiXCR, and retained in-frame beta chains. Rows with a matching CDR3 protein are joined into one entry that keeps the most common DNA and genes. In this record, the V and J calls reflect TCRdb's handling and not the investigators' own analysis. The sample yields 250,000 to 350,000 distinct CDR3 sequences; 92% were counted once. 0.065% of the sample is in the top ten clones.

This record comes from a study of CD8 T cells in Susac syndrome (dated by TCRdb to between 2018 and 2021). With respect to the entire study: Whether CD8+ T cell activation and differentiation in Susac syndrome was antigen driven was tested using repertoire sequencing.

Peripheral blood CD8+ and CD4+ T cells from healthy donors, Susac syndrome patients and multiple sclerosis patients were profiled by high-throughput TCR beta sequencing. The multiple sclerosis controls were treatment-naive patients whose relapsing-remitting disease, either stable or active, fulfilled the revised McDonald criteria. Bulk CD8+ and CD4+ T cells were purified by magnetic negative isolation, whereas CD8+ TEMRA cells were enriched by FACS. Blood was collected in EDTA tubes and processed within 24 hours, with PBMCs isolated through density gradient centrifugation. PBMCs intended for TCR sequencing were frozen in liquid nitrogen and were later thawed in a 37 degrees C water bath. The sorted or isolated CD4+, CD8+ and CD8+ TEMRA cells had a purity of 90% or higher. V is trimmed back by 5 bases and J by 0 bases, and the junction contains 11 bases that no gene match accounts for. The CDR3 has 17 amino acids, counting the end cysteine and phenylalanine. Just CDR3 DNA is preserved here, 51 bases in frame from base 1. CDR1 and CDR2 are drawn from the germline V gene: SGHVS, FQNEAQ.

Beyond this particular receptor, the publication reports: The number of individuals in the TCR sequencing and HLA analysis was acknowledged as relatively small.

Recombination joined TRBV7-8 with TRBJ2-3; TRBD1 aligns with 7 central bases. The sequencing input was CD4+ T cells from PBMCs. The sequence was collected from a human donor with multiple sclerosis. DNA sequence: TGTGCCAGCAGCCGTTACTCCGGGACAGATAGCACAGATACGCAGTATTTT. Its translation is CASSRYSGTDSTDTQYF.